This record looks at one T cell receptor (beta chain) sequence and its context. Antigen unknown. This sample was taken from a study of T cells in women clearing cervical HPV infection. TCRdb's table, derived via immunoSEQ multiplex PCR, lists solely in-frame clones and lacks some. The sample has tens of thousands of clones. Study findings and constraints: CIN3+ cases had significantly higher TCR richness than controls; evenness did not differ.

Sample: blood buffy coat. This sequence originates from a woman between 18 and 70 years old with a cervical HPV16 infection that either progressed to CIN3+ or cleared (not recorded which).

This chain's CDR3 is CASSIRGSGYTF. The sequenced part of the CDR3 DNA is TGTGCCAGTAGTATACGGGGAAGTGGC. The chain employs TRBV19 and TRBJ1-2; D is uncertain. The read falls 3 residues short of the CDR3 end, and the missing part is taken from the germline J gene. The CDR3 contains 12 residues. The V end was cut by 2 bases, the J end by 7 bases, with 8 bases between. The V gene's germline CDR1 is LNHDA and CDR2 SQIVND (reference sequence).